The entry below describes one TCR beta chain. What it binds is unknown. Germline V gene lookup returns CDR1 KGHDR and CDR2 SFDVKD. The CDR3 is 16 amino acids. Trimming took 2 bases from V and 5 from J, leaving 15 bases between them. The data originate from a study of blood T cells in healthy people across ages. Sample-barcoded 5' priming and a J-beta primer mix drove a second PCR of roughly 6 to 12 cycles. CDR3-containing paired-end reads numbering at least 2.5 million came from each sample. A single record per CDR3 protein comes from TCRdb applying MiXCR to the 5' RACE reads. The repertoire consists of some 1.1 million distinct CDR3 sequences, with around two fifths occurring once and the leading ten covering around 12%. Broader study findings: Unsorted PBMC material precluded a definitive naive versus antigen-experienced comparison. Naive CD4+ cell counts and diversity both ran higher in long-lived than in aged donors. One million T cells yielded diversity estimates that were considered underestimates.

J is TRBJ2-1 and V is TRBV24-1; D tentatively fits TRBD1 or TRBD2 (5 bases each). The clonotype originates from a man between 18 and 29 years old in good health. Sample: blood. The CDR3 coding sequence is TGTGCCACCAGTGATTCCATACTTGGGACCCACAATGAGCAGTTCTTC. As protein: CATSDSILGTHNEQFF.